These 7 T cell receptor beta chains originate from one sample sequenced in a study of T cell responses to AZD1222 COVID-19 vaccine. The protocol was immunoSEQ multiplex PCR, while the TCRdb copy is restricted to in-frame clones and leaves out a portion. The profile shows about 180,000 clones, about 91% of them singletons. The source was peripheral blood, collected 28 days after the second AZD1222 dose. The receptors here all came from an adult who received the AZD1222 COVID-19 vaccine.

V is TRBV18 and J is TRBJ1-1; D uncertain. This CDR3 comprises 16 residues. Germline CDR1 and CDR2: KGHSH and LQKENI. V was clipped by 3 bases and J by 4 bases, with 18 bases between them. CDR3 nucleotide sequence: TGTGCCAGCTCACCCTCTGTCCTGCGTCAAAGCACTGAAGCTTTCTTT. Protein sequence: CASSPSVLRQSTEAFF.

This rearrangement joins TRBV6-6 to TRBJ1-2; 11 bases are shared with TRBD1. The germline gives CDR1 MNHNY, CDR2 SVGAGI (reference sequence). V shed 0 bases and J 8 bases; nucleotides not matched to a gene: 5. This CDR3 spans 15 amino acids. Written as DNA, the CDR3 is TGTGCCAGCAGTTACTCGGACAGGGGGCTCGTCGGCTACACCTTC. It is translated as CASSYSDRGLVGYTF.

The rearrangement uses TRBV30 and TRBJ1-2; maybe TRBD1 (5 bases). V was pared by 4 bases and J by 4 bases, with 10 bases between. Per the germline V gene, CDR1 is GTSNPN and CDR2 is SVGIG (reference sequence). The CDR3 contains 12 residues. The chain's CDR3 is CAWTQGGYGYTF. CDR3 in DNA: TGTGCCTGGACCCAGGGCGGCTATGGCTACACCTTC. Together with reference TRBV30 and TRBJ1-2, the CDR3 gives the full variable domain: SQTIHQWPATLVQPVGSPLSLECTVEGTSNPNLYWYRQAAGRGLQLLFYSVGIGQISSEVPQNLSASRPQDRQFILSSKKLLLSDSGFYLCAWTQGGYGYTFGSGTRLTVV.

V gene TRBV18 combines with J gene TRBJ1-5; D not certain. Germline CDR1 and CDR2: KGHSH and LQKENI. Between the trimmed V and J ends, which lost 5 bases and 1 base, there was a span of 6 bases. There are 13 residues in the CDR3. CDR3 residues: CASSKGSNQPQHF. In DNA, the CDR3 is TGTGCCAGCTCAAAGGGCAGCAATCAGCCCCAGCATTTT.

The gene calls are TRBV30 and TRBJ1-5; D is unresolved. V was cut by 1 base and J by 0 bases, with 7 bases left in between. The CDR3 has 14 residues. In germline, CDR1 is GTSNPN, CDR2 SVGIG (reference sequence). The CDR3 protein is CAWSGAVSNQPQHF. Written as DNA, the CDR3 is TGTGCCTGGAGTGGTGCGGTTAGCAATCAGCCCCAGCATTTT. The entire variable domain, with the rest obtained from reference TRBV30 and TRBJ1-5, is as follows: SQTIHQWPATLVQPVGSPLSLECTVEGTSNPNLYWYRQAAGRGLQLLFYSVGIGQISSEVPQNLSASRPQDRQFILSSKKLLLSDSGFYLCAWSGAVSNQPQHFGDGTRLSIL.

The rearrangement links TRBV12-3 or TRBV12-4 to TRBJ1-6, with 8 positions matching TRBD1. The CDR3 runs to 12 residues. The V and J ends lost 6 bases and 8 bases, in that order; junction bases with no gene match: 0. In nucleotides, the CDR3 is TGTGCCAGCAGGGACAGGGATTCACCCCTCCACTTT. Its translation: CASRDRDSPLHF.

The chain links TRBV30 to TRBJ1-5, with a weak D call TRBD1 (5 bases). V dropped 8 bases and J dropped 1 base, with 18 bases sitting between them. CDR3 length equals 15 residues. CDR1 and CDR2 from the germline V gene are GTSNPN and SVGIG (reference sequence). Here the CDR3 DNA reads TGTGCCGCCCAGGGTACCCAAGGGAGCAATCAGCCCCAGCATTTT. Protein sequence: CAAQGTQGSNQPQHF.